The present T cell receptor beta chain was sequenced within a study of T-cell memory formation after mild COVID-19. Study context: TCR clusters were mostly confined to one donor each.

Using constant-segment primers, 5'RACE produced TCR alpha and TCR beta cDNA libraries carrying sample barcodes and UMIs. One entry per CDR3 protein, called by TCRdb with MiXCR from the 5' RACE reads. The data hold approximately 180,000 distinct CDR3 sequences, with more than 15% observed a single time. This CDR3 contains 17 residues. After removal of 0 bases from V and 6 bases from J, the junction contained 8 bases not matched to a gene. The germline gives CDR1 LGHNA, CDR2 YNFKEQ. Regarding this clonotype: The antigen is not known.

Whole-study findings and limits: Researchers found some responding clones in pre-infection memory, a sign that cross-reactive memory joined.

This receptor was taken from an adult woman who had mild COVID-19 (a few samples of this study predate the infection). Cell type and time point are not known. Sequencing was done on a sample of PBMCs or a T cell subset sorted from them (not recorded which). The rearrangement uses TRBV4-2 and TRBJ1-5; 10 positions match TRBD1. For the CDR3, the DNA is TGTGCCAGCAGCCAAGATATTGGAGGGACAGGGGCTCAGCCCCAGCATTTT. Translated, it gives CASSQDIGGTGAQPQHF.